Each of the 25 T cell receptor beta chains below was sequenced from the same sample in a study of control samples from healthy donors and cancer patients. Assay used: immunoSEQ multiplex PCR; TCRdb lists only in-frame clones, some missing. The profile shows about 130,000 clones, approximately 92% of them singletons. The sample consisted of PBMCs. Source of these receptors: an elderly man with head and neck cancer.

This chain links TRBV5-4 with TRBJ2-4; no clear D. Trimming pared 0 bases from V and 0 bases from J, leaving 4 bases between. Germline V lookup: CDR1 SGHNT, CDR2 YYREEE (reference sequence). This CDR3 has 14 amino acids. The CDR3, as DNA: TGTGCCAGCAGCTTGGTCCAAGCCAAAAACATTCAGTACTTC. This translates into CASSLVQAKNIQYF.

The chain couples TRBV6-6 to TRBJ2-7; possibly TRBD2 for D (7 bases). V was shortened by 4 bases and J by 9 bases, with 25 bases between the two germline ends. CDR1 and CDR2 (germline): MNHNY, SVGAGI (reference sequence). The length of the CDR3 is 16 residues. The CDR3 protein is CASSSQGGGSYLGQYF. The CDR3 DNA follows: TGTGCCAGCAGTTCCCAAGGGGGAGGGTCATATTTGGGGCAGTACTTC.

As DNA, the CDR3 is TGCGCCAGCAGCTTTGGGTCCGAAGCCTATGGCTACACCTTC. Amino acid sequence: CASSFGSEAYGYTF. The chain couples TRBV5-1 to TRBJ1-2; D uncertain. The germline gives CDR1 SGHRS, CDR2 YFSETQ. This CDR3 is built from 14 residues. V lost 2 bases and J lost 4, with 12 bases in between.

V gene TRBV7-7 combines with J gene TRBJ2-3; TRBD1 might be the D (6 bases). Germline V gives CDR1 SSHAT, CDR2 FNYEAQ (reference sequence). CDR3 length: 15 residues. Trimming pared 5 bases from V and 5 bases from J, leaving 17 bases between. DNA for the CDR3: TGTGCCAGCAGCCAAAACACTCGAGGGGGAGATACGCAGTATTTT. As protein: CASSQNTRGGDTQYF.

The chain employs TRBV15 and TRBJ1-1; TRBD1 matches at 9 bases. The trim removed 5 bases at V and 5 bases at J, leaving 9 bases unmatched. Germline values: CDR1 LNHNV, CDR2 YYDKDF (reference sequence). The CDR3 runs 15 residues. The CDR3 protein is CATSWKTGGGTEAFF. DNA of the CDR3: TGTGCCACCAGCTGGAAGACAGGGGGTGGTACTGAAGCTTTCTTT.

The genes are TRBV18 and TRBJ1-2; D perhaps matches TRBD1 (6 bases). The CDR3 has 13 residues. The ends were cut back, 5 bases at V and 6 bases at J, with 13 bases in the middle. Germline lookup yields CDR1 KGHSH and CDR2 LQKENI. The CDR3 is CASSVRGPHGYTF. In DNA form, the CDR3 reads TGTGCCAGCTCAGTCAGGGGCCCCCATGGCTACACCTTC.

The gene calls are TRBV5-6 and TRBJ2-1; TRBD1 is a possible D gene (6 bases). The CDR3 length is 13 residues. The ends were cut back, 1 base at V and 7 bases at J, with 9 bases in the middle. Germline assignment: CDR1 SGHDT and CDR2 YYEEEE. As DNA, the CDR3 is TGTGCCAGCAGCTTGTCTCAGGGGAATGAGCAGTTCTTC. It codes for CASSLSQGNEQFF.

This rearrangement joins TRBV5-5 to TRBJ2-2; D unclear. This CDR3 spans 11 amino acids. Germline V CDR1 and CDR2: SGHKS, YYEKEE (reference sequence). The germline V and J ends were trimmed by 4 bases and 5 bases, with 3 bases remaining between them. The CDR3 region is CASSVTGELFF. The CDR3 DNA reads TGTGCCAGCAGCGTAACCGGGGAGCTGTTTTTT.

This chain connects TRBV5-6 to TRBJ2-7, with D unresolved. Germline lookup yields CDR1 SGHDT and CDR2 YYEEEE. The V gene lost 4 bases and the J gene lost 1 base, with 12 bases spanning the gap. The CDR3 loop spans 14 amino acids. The CDR3 DNA reads TGTGCCAGCAGCCGCCCGGGCCGTTCCTACGAGCAGTACTTC. It encodes CASSRPGRSYEQYF.

This sequence joins TRBV7-9 and TRBJ2-5; D is perhaps TRBD1 or TRBD2 (5 bases each). The V end was cut by 2 bases, the J end by 1 base, with 8 bases between. CDR1 and CDR2 (germline): SEHNR, FQNEAQ (reference sequence). CDR3 length: 14 amino acids. Written as DNA, the CDR3 is TGTGCCAGCAGCTTACAGGGAGTCCAAGAGACCCAGTACTTC. Translating gives CASSLQGVQETQYF.

The rearrangement links TRBV29-1 to TRBJ2-1; TRBD2 agrees at 10 bases. Losses at the gene ends were 6 bases for V and 3 bases for J; bases not matched to a gene: 5. The germline CDR1 and CDR2 sequences are SQVTM and ANQGSEA. CDR3 length: 14 residues. CDR3 sequence: CSVTGLADYNEQFF. As DNA, the CDR3 is TGCAGCGTAACTGGACTAGCGGACTACAATGAGCAGTTCTTC.

The CDR3 DNA is TGTGCCAGCAGCCGGGGGGGTCCTAGCCCCCACGAGCAGTACTTC. Amino acids: CASSRGGPSPHEQYF. V and J are TRBV3-1 (or the pseudogene TRBV3-2) and TRBJ2-7, with 7 positions matching TRBD2. The germline CDR1 and CDR2 sequences are LGHDT and YNNKEL (reference sequence). Germline trimming cut 4 bases from V and 5 bases from J; bases unmatched to any gene: 11. The CDR3 is 15 amino acids.

The sample holds one count of this clone. The chain employs TRBV6-2 or TRBV6-3 and TRBJ1-1; unclear D gene. CDR1 MNHEY and CDR2 SVGEGT come from the germline V gene. This CDR3 is 13 amino acids long. The V gene lost 0 bases and the J gene lost 7 bases, with 9 bases spanning the gap. The DNA for the CDR3 is TGTGCCAGCAGTTACTCGAGACTGATTGAAGCTTTCTTT. Protein: CASSYSRLIEAFF.

The V and J genes are TRBV7-6 and TRBJ1-1; 9 bases align to TRBD1. CDR1 SGHVS and CDR2 FNYEAQ come from the germline V gene. The ends lost 5 bases at V and 1 base at J; junction bases unmatched: 5. The CDR3 loop spans 15 amino acids. DNA of the CDR3: TGTGCCAGCAGCCTGGGACAGGGAACGAACACTGAAGCTTTCTTT. It encodes CASSLGQGTNTEAFF.

This chain joins TRBV7-8 and TRBJ1-2, with D possibly matching TRBD1 (5 bases). This CDR3 contains 15 residues. V was shortened by 1 base and J by 4 bases, with 13 bases between the two germline ends. In germline, CDR1 is SGHVS, CDR2 FQNEAQ. As DNA, the CDR3 is TGTGCCAGCAGCTTAGAGGCAGGGTCCTTCTATGGCTACACCTTC. Protein sequence: CASSLEAGSFYGYTF.

This chain connects TRBV19 to TRBJ1-4; 7 nucleotides agree with TRBD1. This CDR3 is built from 14 residues. Unmatched junction bases numbered 7, after V lost 4 bases and J lost 8 bases. Germline-derived CDR1 and CDR2 are LNHDA and SQIVND (reference sequence). In DNA form, the CDR3 reads TGTGCCAGTAGTACCGGACAGGTCGGGGAAAAACTGTTTTTT. Protein sequence: CASSTGQVGEKLFF.

This chain links TRBV5-8 with TRBJ2-7, with D possibly matching TRBD2 (6 bases). Trimming pared 4 bases from V and 1 base from J, leaving 15 bases between. The germline V gene has CDR1 SGHTS and CDR2 YDEGEE. CDR3 length equals 15 residues. DNA for the CDR3: TGTGCCAGCAGCCCAGGACCCCGGGGGTCCTACGAGCAGTACTTC. Protein: CASSPGPRGSYEQYF.

The V call is TRBV19, the J call TRBJ2-1; 7 nucleotides align to TRBD2. CDR1 LNHDA and CDR2 SQIVND come from the germline V gene (reference sequence). The CDR3 has 15 residues. V was clipped by 4 bases and J by 3 bases; unmatched bases: 6. CDR3 region: CASSTAGGIYNEQFF. The CDR3 region has the DNA TGTGCCAGTAGTACGGCCGGGGGGATCTACAATGAGCAGTTCTTC.

The CDR3 DNA is TGTGCCAGCAGTTACTTGGCCCCCGGTATTAACTATGGCTACACCTTC. Its protein is CASSYLAPGINYGYTF. The chain recombines TRBV6-5 with TRBJ1-2; D gene uncertain. The CDR3 runs 16 residues. Germline CDR1 reads MNHEY; CDR2 reads SVGAGI. Deletions cut 1 base from V and 1 base from J, with 13 bases between.

The chain recombines TRBV2 with TRBJ1-3; D ambiguous. Germline V gene data show CDR1 as SNHLY and CDR2 as FYNNEI. The V and J ends lost 2 bases and 3 bases respectively, with 14 bases between them. The CDR3 spans 16 residues. CDR3 amino acids: CASSEMGTGYGNTIYF. CDR3 in DNA: TGTGCCAGCAGTGAAATGGGCACTGGATATGGAAACACCATATATTTT. Full variable domain (outside the CDR3, taken from reference TRBV2 and TRBJ1-3): EPEVTQTPSHQVTQMGQEVILRCVPISNHLYFYWYRQILGQKVEFLVSFYNNEISEKSEIFDDQFSVERPDGSNFTLKIRSTKLEDSAMYFCASSEMGTGYGNTIYFGEGSWLTVV.

V gene TRBV5-4 combines with J gene TRBJ1-6; TRBD1 is a possible D gene (6 bases). Germline V gives CDR1 SGHNT, CDR2 YYREEE (reference sequence). The CDR3 contains 16 residues. Between the trimmed V and J ends, which lost 0 bases and 8 bases, there was a span of 15 bases. CDR3 loop: CASSLGSGQADSPLHF. The CDR3, as DNA: TGTGCCAGCAGCTTGGGTTCGGGACAAGCAGATTCACCCCTCCACTTT.

This clone was seen a single time. The chain links TRBV5-6 to TRBJ2-1, with D possibly called TRBD1 or TRBD2 (5 bases each). Trimming took 3 bases from V and 6 from J, leaving 10 bases between them. Germline lookup yields CDR1 SGHDT and CDR2 YYEEEE. The CDR3 length is 13 residues. CDR3 sequence (DNA): TGTGCCAGCAGCTCGGGGACCCCCAATGAGCAGTTCTTC. Protein product: CASSSGTPNEQFF.

The rearrangement links TRBV20-1 to TRBJ2-7; unclear D gene. The CDR3 covers 11 residues. The germline V gene has CDR1 DFQATT and CDR2 SNEGSKA (reference sequence). With 0 bases removed from V and 8 bases from J, the gap between germline ends came to 8 bases. The CDR3 DNA reads TGCAGTGCTAGAGATCTGGGAAAGCAGTACTTC. This gives the protein CSARDLGKQYF.

This chain uses TRBV5-4 with TRBJ2-2; possible D gene TRBD1, 6 bases. Trimming left V 4 bases short and J 2 bases short, with 9 bases between. The CDR3 is 14 amino acids. Germline V gives CDR1 SGHNT, CDR2 YYREEE (reference sequence). CDR3 in DNA: TGTGCCAGCAGCGAGGACAGCAACACCGGGGAGCTGTTTTTT. It encodes CASSEDSNTGELFF.

CDR3 bases: TGTGCCACCAGTGACCCTGGGACTAGCGGAGATACGCAGTATTTT. It specifies CATSDPGTSGDTQYF. The chain combines TRBV24-1 with TRBJ2-3, with 11 bases that match TRBD2. From germline, CDR1 is KGHDR and CDR2 SFDVKD. V lost 4 bases to trimming and J lost 5 bases; unmatched junction nucleotides: 4. The CDR3 is 15 residues long.